Listed below are T cell receptor beta chains from one sample, sequenced in a study of human T cells and chemical hapten exposure. TCRdb fed the RACE reads into MiXCR, producing one record per CDR3 protein. The sample lists some 43,000 distinct CDR3 sequences, more than 3% occurring once. Here the sequenced sample was whole blood, taken in connection with sensitization to the hapten diphenylcyclopropenone (DPC). These receptors all come from a man in his forties or fifties with alopecia areata. Some clones in this sample may be carry-over from other donors' samples. The CDR3 runs from the conserved cysteine through the conserved F or W. Each record gives: clone size, J gene, V gene, D gene, CDR3 DNA, CDR3 protein. The D gene is left open where the match is weak. Clone size appears in some rows only: once, few, many, or a class for an expanded clone.

many,TRBJ2-2,TRBV4-1,TRBD2,TGCGCCAGCAGCCAACCTTCCCTGGGACTAGCGGGAGTCCGGGGCGGCACCGGGGAGCTGTTTTTT,CASSQPSLGLAGVRGGTGELFF
few,TRBJ2-1,TRBV20-1,TRBD1,TGCAGTGCCAGCGACCGGGACAGTTTTTACAATGAGCAGTTCTTC,CSASDRDSFYNEQFF
many,TRBJ2-7,TRBV7-8,NA,TGTGCCAGCAGCGCTCCCCGGTTCTCCTACGAGCAGTACTTC,CASSAPRFSYEQYF
many,TRBJ1-4,TRBV20-1,TRBD1,TGCAGTGCTGGTCCGGGACAGCTCCGTAATGAAAAACTGTTTTTT,CSAGPGQLRNEKLFF
many,TRBJ2-5,TRBV28,TRBD1,TGTGCCAGCAGTTCTACAGGGGGTGCCCCATGGACCCAGTACTTC,CASSSTGGAPWTQYF
NA,TRBJ1-5,TRBV20-1,TRBD1,TGCAGTGCTCCCCGGGACAGCTATAATAGCAATCAGCCCCAGCATTTT,CSAPRDSYNSNQPQHF
few,TRBJ2-3,TRBV10-3,NA,TGTGCCATCAGTGAGTCTCCCACAGATACGCAGTATTTT,CAISESPTDTQYF
many,TRBJ1-6,TRBV7-9,NA,TGTGCCAGCAGCCCTCTCGCCGGGCGGGGTAATTCACCCCTCCACTTT,CASSPLAGRGNSPLHF
many,TRBJ2-7,TRBV12-3/TRBV12-4,NA,TGTGCCAGCAGTAGGGACCCCTCCTACGAGCAGTACTTC,CASSRDPSYEQYF
many,TRBJ2-3,TRBV27,TRBD2,TGTGCCAGCAGTGACCTGACTAGCTCCGATACGCAGTATTTT,CASSDLTSSDTQYF
many,TRBJ2-7,TRBV10-3,TRBD2,TGTGCCATCAGTGGGACTAGCGGAAGAAGCCACTACGAGCAGTACTTC,CAISGTSGRSHYEQYF
many,TRBJ2-7,TRBV29-1,NA,TGCAGCGTTGCCGGGAGTGGAATCTTC,CSVAGSGIF
many,TRBJ2-1,TRBV30,NA,TGTGCCTGGAGTGCGGGGTTCGGTGAGCAGTTCTTC,CAWSAGFGEQFF
NA,TRBJ1-1,TRBV5-1,NA,TGCGCCAGCAGCTTGGAGAATCCGAACACTGAAGCTTTCTTT,CASSLENPNTEAFF
many,TRBJ2-1,TRBV14,NA,TGTGCCAGCAGCCAAGGGGGGACTGAGCAGTTCTTC,CASSQGGTEQFF
many,TRBJ2-5,TRBV15,NA,TGTGCCACCAGCGGAGGGCCGGCGGAGACCCAGTACTTC,CATSGGPAETQYF
many,TRBJ1-5,TRBV2,NA,TGTGCCAGCAGTTACCGGGCAAATAGCAATCAGCCCCAGCATTTT,CASSYRANSNQPQHF
few,TRBJ2-1,TRBV11-2,NA,TGTGCCAGCAGCTTAGGCTGGATCAATGAGCAGTTCTTC,CASSLGWINEQFF
many,TRBJ1-1,TRBV28,NA,TGTGCCAGCAGTTTTCGTACGAACACTGAAGCTTTCTTT,CASSFRTNTEAFF
many,TRBJ1-5,TRBV28,NA,TGTGCCAGCAGCTTGGACATCCTTCGGAATCAGCCCCAGCATTTT,CASSLDILRNQPQHF
many,TRBJ2-7,TRBV4-3,NA,TGCGCCAGCAGCCAAGAGGACCTCGCGGGTGCGAGCGGGCGTACCTACGAGCAGTACTTC,CASSQEDLAGASGRTYEQYF
many,TRBJ2-6,TRBV6-5,TRBD1,TGTGCCAGCAGCTACAGGGGGTCTGGGGCCAACGTCCTGACTTTC,CASSYRGSGANVLTF
many,TRBJ2-3,TRBV27,NA,TGTGCCAGCAGTTCGCCGACAGGTTCGGCTACGCAGTATTTT,CASSSPTGSATQYF
few,TRBJ1-3,TRBV12-3/TRBV12-4,NA,TGTGCCAGCAGTTTAGCGCTTTTAGAGAACACCATATATTTT,CASSLALLENTIYF
few,TRBJ1-3,TRBV5-1,NA,TGCGCCAGCAGTTGGGGAACTGGAAACACCATATATTTT,CASSWGTGNTIYF
NA,TRBJ1-2,TRBV6-6,NA,TGTGCCAGCAGGCTTCCGGAAGGGGATAGCTACACCTTC,CASRLPEGDSYTF
many,TRBJ1-2,TRBV30,NA,TGTGCCTGGAGTGCCGGTCCGGTGGGTTATGGCTACACCTTC,CAWSAGPVGYGYTF
few,TRBJ2-1,TRBV6-2/TRBV6-3,NA,TGTGCCAGCAGTTACTTAGGCCCGACGGGGGATGAGCAGTTCTTC,CASSYLGPTGDEQFF
many,TRBJ1-1,TRBV4-1,NA,TGCGCCAGCAGCCGAGGACGGATGAACACTGAAGCTTTCTTT,CASSRGRMNTEAFF